Presented here are 9 T cell receptor beta chains from one specimen sequenced in a study of tumor-infiltrating lymphocytes in primary liver carcinoma. Constant-region priming of around 490 ng total RNA yielded TCR beta cDNA. Libraries for TCR beta were built through three nested multiplex PCR rounds, which together made up a slightly modified ARM-PCR procedure. In the first two PCR rounds, TRBV1-TRBV30 forward primers were paired with a C-beta reverse primer, and each round lasted approximately 9 cycles. From the multiplex PCR reads, TCRdb called clonotypes with MiXCR, one entry per CDR3 protein. In the table there are nearly 200,000 distinct CDR3 sequences, about 65% of which are singletons. The blood RNA (from unsorted whole blood) was obtained, and germline DNA was also extracted. Material for sequencing was peripheral blood. These receptors came from an older woman with primary liver carcinoma and hepatitis B virus infection.

With respect to this clonotype: A much larger clone lies a single base off, so this may be a read error. The rearrangement links TRBV6-6 to TRBJ2-3; D unclear. V dropped 9 bases and J dropped 1 base, with 14 bases sitting between them. From germline, CDR1 is MNHNY and CDR2 SVGAGI (reference sequence). CDR3 length: 14 residues. For the CDR3, the DNA is TGTGCCAGAGTCTCAGGAACCCGCACAGATACGCAGTATTTT. Its protein product is CARVSGTRTDTQYF.

This clonotype was recorded many times. The chain combines TRBV6-6 with TRBJ1-5; 12 bases agree with TRBD1. V was pared by 2 bases and J by 0 bases, with 14 bases of the junction left unmatched. The germline CDR1 and CDR2 sequences are MNHNY and SVGAGI (reference sequence). The CDR3 runs to 21 residues. This chain's CDR3 is CASSYGDRGQRGVASNQPQHF. CDR3 DNA: TGTGCCAGCAGTTACGGGGACAGGGGGCAGCGTGGGGTGGCTAGCAATCAGCCCCAGCATTTT.

V and J are TRBV28 and TRBJ1-2; D ambiguous. Trimming shortened V by 10 bases and J by 5 bases, and 17 bases separated the two germline ends. Germline V gene lookup returns CDR1 MDHEN and CDR2 SYDVKM. The CDR3 has 13 residues. CDR3 region: CAISLLRTYGYTF. The CDR3 DNA follows: TGTGCCATCAGCCTTTTGCGAACTTATGGCTACACCTTC.

To note about this clonotype: Lacking the conserved final phenylalanine or tryptophan, this CDR3 likely reflects a read error. The chain uses TRBV14 and TRBJ2-2; 8 bases align to TRBD1. This CDR3 comprises 21 residues. Germline V gene sequence: CDR1 SGHDN, CDR2 FVKESK. CDR3: CASSQDTPHEFRDRTTGELFS. In nucleotides, the CDR3 is TGTGCCAGCAGTCAAGATACACCACACGAATTCCGGGACAGGACCACCGGGGAGCTGTTTTCT.

A word on this clonotype: A read error may explain this, as a much larger clone is one base away. The chain combines TRBV29-1 with TRBJ1-2; D unclear. The germline V gene has CDR1 SQVTM and CDR2 ANQGSEA. Trimming took off 4 bases at V and 5 bases at J, with 11 bases between the two ends. CDR3 length: 12 amino acids. The CDR3 coding sequence is TGCAGCGTTGGAATAGGCGGGTATGGCTACACCTTC. Translated, it gives CSVGIGGYGYTF.

Details on this clonotype: This sequence may be a read error, since a much larger clone differs from it by one base. The chain is built from TRBV29-1 and TRBJ1-2; no clear D gene. Germline loops: CDR1 SQVTM, CDR2 ANQGSEA. The CDR3 contains 12 residues. The CDR3 protein is CSVEIGGYGHTF. DNA for the CDR3: TGCAGCGTTGAAATAGGCGGGTATGGCCACACCTTC. Variable domain in full (rest from reference TRBV29-1 and TRBJ1-2): SAVISQKPSRDICQRGTSLTIQCQVDSQVTMMFWYRQQPGQSLTLIATANQGSEATYESGFVIDKFPISRPNLTFSTLTVSNMSPEDSSIYLCSVEIGGYGHTFGSGTRLTVV.

This clonotype has at least ten counts. The rearrangement links TRBV4-1 to TRBJ2-3, with 7 bases aligning to TRBD2. In germline, CDR1 is MGHRA, CDR2 YSYEKL. This CDR3 contains 15 residues. The junction had 3 bases not matched to a gene; V was cut back by 3 bases and J by 0 bases. The CDR3 spells CASSQGLLSTDTQYF. The DNA for the CDR3 is TGCGCCAGCAGCCAGGGACTACTAAGCACAGATACGCAGTATTTT.

Details on this clonotype: A much larger clone lies a single base off, so this may be a read error. The J gene is TRBJ2-7, the V gene TRBV6-1; 7 bases are shared with TRBD1. Germline V gene sequence: CDR1 MNHNS, CDR2 SASEGT. After removal of 6 bases from V and 1 base from J, the junction contained 12 bases not matched to a gene. This CDR3 spans 16 amino acids. The chain's CDR3 is CASRGKPGTDSYEQYF. The CDR3 DNA follows: TGTGCCAGCAGGGGGAAACCCGGGACAGATTCCTACGAGCAGTACTTC.

This clonotype was picked up a small number of times. V and J are TRBV10-3 and TRBJ2-3; D ambiguous. CDR3 length: 12 amino acids. CDR1 ENHRY and CDR2 SYGVKD come from the germline V gene. V gave up 2 bases and J gave up 2 bases, with 2 bases separating them. The CDR3 DNA is TGTGCCATCAGTGAGAACACAGATACGCAGTATTTT. This codes for CAISENTDTQYF.